Each of the 31 T cell receptor beta chains below was sequenced from the same sample in a study of shared clonotypes between healthy human individuals. Only in-frame clones appear in the TCRdb table, and some are missing; sequencing was by immunoSEQ multiplex PCR. The table records 1,500,000 or so clones, 97% to 99% of them present only once. Sequencing input: naive CD4+ T cells sorted from blood. Subset: CD45RA+ positively selected. These TCRs come from a man younger than 45 in good health.

In nucleotides, the CDR3 is TGTGCCAGCAGCTTCCGACGGGGGTTCACAGATACGCAGTATTTT. It is translated as CASSFRRGFTDTQYF. The chain combines TRBV5-6 with TRBJ2-3; a weak D match, TRBD2 (6 bases). The CDR3 consists of 15 residues. V lost 2 bases, J lost 2 bases, and 12 bases lay in between. Germline assignment: CDR1 SGHDT and CDR2 YYEEEE.

The rearrangement joins TRBV5-1 to TRBJ2-1; D is unclear. The germline V gene encodes CDR1 SGHRS and CDR2 YFSETQ. The CDR3 runs 15 residues. V lost 1 base and J 3 bases, leaving 11 bases between the germline ends. The CDR3 DNA follows: TGCGCCAGCAGCTTGCCCGGTAGTATCTACAATGAGCAGTTCTTC. Translation gives CASSLPGSIYNEQFF.

This sequence joins TRBV19 and TRBJ2-7; 8 bases align to TRBD1. The CDR3 spans 14 residues. Germline assignment: CDR1 LNHDA and CDR2 SQIVND (reference sequence). Unmatched junction bases numbered 5, after V lost 5 bases and J lost 2 bases. The CDR3 loop reads CASSGQDRAYEQYF. The CDR3 DNA reads as TGTGCCAGTAGTGGGCAGGACAGGGCCTACGAGCAGTACTTC.

This rearrangement joins TRBV27 to TRBJ2-1; D is perhaps TRBD1 (5 bases). The CDR3 is made up of 12 amino acids. V was cut by 4 bases and J by 15 bases, with 16 bases left in between. The germline gives CDR1 MNHEY, CDR2 SMNVEV (reference sequence). DNA for the CDR3: TGTGCCAGCAGTTCGCGCCTTGGGGCACCGTTCTTC. Protein product: CASSSRLGAPFF.

Regarding this clone: The same CDR3 can be traced to other DNA sequences in this sample. CDR3: CASSLGGNYGYTF. In DNA, the CDR3 is TGCGCCAGCAGCTTGGGCGGAAACTATGGCTACACCTTC. The rearrangement joins TRBV5-1 to TRBJ1-2; no clear D. Germline CDR1 reads SGHRS; CDR2 reads YFSETQ. V lost 0 bases, J lost 2 bases, and 5 bases lay in between. CDR3 length: 13 residues.

The chain joins TRBV13 to TRBJ2-6; no clear D gene. Germline CDR1 is PRHDT and CDR2 is FYEKMQ (reference sequence). V was pared by 3 bases and J by 2 bases, with 8 bases between. There are 15 residues in the CDR3. The CDR3 coding sequence is TGTGCCAGCAGCTTGAAGAAGACTGGGGCCAACGTCCTGACTTTC. It specifies CASSLKKTGANVLTF.

This sequence joins TRBV10-1 and TRBJ1-5; D uncertain. V was cut by 4 bases and J by 5 bases, with 9 bases left in between. The germline V gene has CDR1 WNHNN and CDR2 SYGVQD (reference sequence). CDR3 length: 13 residues. The CDR3 DNA is TGCGCCAGCAGTGCGGTCTGGGATCAGCCCCAGCATTTT. It is translated as CASSAVWDQPQHF.

The chain links TRBV30 to TRBJ2-1, with 13 positions matching TRBD2. CDR1 is GTSNPN and CDR2 is SVGIG in the germline V gene (reference sequence). J lost 9 bases, V lost 0 bases, and 11 bases had no gene match. CDR3 length: 17 amino acids. The CDR3 DNA follows: TGTGCCTGGAGTGTACCCACTAGCGGGAGGGCCGGGGGTGAGCAGTTCTTC. Residues: CAWSVPTSGRAGGEQFF. The full variable domain, with the rest looked up from reference TRBV30 and TRBJ2-1, is SQTIHQWPATLVQPVGSPLSLECTVEGTSNPNLYWYRQAAGRGLQLLFYSVGIGQISSEVPQNLSASRPQDRQFILSSKKLLLSDSGFYLCAWSVPTSGRAGGEQFFGPGTRLTVL.

This chain uses TRBV11-3 with TRBJ2-2; no reliable D call. CDR3 length equals 12 residues. Per the germline V gene, CDR1 is SGHNT and CDR2 is YENEEA. V gave up 5 bases and J gave up 4 bases, with 5 bases separating them. CDR3 in amino acids: CASSQATGELFF. As DNA, the CDR3 is TGTGCCAGCAGCCAGGCCACCGGGGAGCTGTTTTTT.

This clone was seen just once. This chain joins TRBV5-1 and TRBJ2-7; 8 bases line up with TRBD2. The CDR3 is made up of 16 amino acids. Trimming at V came to 4 bases and at J to 1 base, leaving 10 bases not matched to a gene. The germline gives CDR1 SGHRS, CDR2 YFSETQ. The chain's CDR3 is CASSPESGSGSYEQYF. The CDR3 DNA is TGCGCCAGCAGCCCGGAGAGCGGGAGCGGGTCCTACGAGCAGTACTTC. Together with reference TRBV5-1 and TRBJ2-7, the CDR3 gives the full variable domain: KAGVTQTPRYLIKTRGQQVTLSCSPISGHRSVSWYQQTPGQGLQFLFEYFSETQRNKGNFPGRFSGRQFSNSRSEMNVSTLELGDSALYLCASSPESGSGSYEQYFGPGTRLTVT.

This sequence joins TRBV11-2 and TRBJ2-7; D unresolved. Germline CDR1 SGHAT, CDR2 FQNNGV. The CDR3 runs 16 residues. Deletions cut 2 bases from V and 5 bases from J, with 19 bases between. CDR3 coding DNA: TGTGCCAGCAGCTTATTGGGGTTTGCGGAGATTAACGAGCAGTACTTC. Translation gives CASSLLGFAEINEQYF.

The gene calls are TRBV27 and TRBJ1-2; 9 bases are a match to TRBD1. The germline CDR1 and CDR2 sequences are MNHEY and SMNVEV (reference sequence). J gave up 3 bases and V 6 bases, and 8 bases lay outside the gene matches. The CDR3 runs to 15 residues. CDR3 bases: TGTGCCAGCAGACTCCGGGACAGGGCTCACTATGGCTACACCTTC. Translation gives CASRLRDRAHYGYTF.

The chain recombines TRBV5-6 with TRBJ2-7; D may be TRBD2 (6 bases). The germline gives CDR1 SGHDT, CDR2 YYEEEE. The CDR3 extends over 16 amino acids. Trimming took 3 bases from V and 3 from J, leaving 19 bases between them. The CDR3 reads CASSSRGMTGYYEQYF. CDR3 nucleotides: TGTGCCAGCAGCTCCCGGGGGATGACGGGTTACTACGAGCAGTACTTC.

The chain recombines TRBV2 with TRBJ2-7, with D perhaps TRBD2 (6 bases). The CDR3 sequence is 13 residues long. V shed 3 bases and J shed 7 bases, with 13 bases lying between them. From germline, CDR1 is SNHLY and CDR2 FYNNEI. CDR3 bases: TGTGCCAGCAGTGATTACCCGGCGGGAGAGCAGTACTTC. Encoded protein: CASSDYPAGEQYF.

Note on this clone: Other DNA sequences within the sample encode an identical CDR3. The chain combines TRBV10-1 with TRBJ2-7; D call uncertain. The CDR3 has 11 amino acids. Germline V lookup: CDR1 WNHNN, CDR2 SYGVQD (reference sequence). V was clipped by 4 bases and J by 4 bases, with 5 bases between them. CDR3: CASSAGYEQYF. The CDR3 DNA reads as TGCGCCAGCAGTGCAGGTTACGAGCAGTACTTC.

To note about this clone: This sample includes further DNA sequences coding for the same CDR3. The rearrangement uses TRBV5-1 and TRBJ1-2; TRBD1 matches at 7 bases. CDR1 and CDR2 from the germline V gene are SGHRS and YFSETQ. This CDR3 has 15 amino acids. V lost 0 bases and J lost 2; bases outside the gene matches: 4. In DNA form, the CDR3 reads TGCGCCAGCAGCTTGGGGACAGGACTGAACTATGGCTACACCTTC. It codes for CASSLGTGLNYGYTF.

The rearrangement uses TRBV2 and TRBJ2-2, with TRBD1 matching 8 bases. Germline V gives CDR1 SNHLY, CDR2 FYNNEI. Trimming removed 4 bases from V and 6 bases from J; junction bases left unmatched: 10. The CDR3 has 16 residues. Here the CDR3 reads CASSVGQGGSAGELFF. CDR3 sequence (DNA): TGTGCCAGCAGTGTTGGACAGGGTGGGAGCGCCGGGGAGCTGTTTTTT.

This clone has just one count. The J gene is TRBJ2-3, the V gene TRBV4-2; TRBD2 matches 8 bases. With 2 bases clipped from V and 4 bases from J, the junction kept 8 bases outside the gene matches. The CDR3 sequence is 16 residues long. Germline loops: CDR1 LGHNA, CDR2 YNFKEQ. CDR3: CASSQRVGTRSDTQYF. Here the CDR3 DNA reads TGTGCCAGCAGCCAAAGAGTCGGGACTAGATCAGATACGCAGTATTTT.

The chain has TRBV29-1 and TRBJ2-7; D ambiguous. Germline V gene lookup returns CDR1 SQVTM and CDR2 ANQGSEA. V was clipped by 1 base and J by 2 bases, with 9 bases between them. This CDR3 is 13 amino acids long. The CDR3 region is CSVEGGGAYEQYF. As DNA, the CDR3 is TGCAGCGTTGAAGGAGGCGGAGCCTACGAGCAGTACTTC.

This rearrangement joins TRBV7-9 to TRBJ2-7, with D tentatively TRBD1 or TRBD2 (5 bases each). CDR3 length equals 14 residues. From germline, CDR1 is SEHNR and CDR2 FQNEAQ (reference sequence). The V end was cut by 6 bases, the J end by 0 bases, with 12 bases between. Here the CDR3 reads CASRRGGGSYEQYF. In DNA, the CDR3 is TGTGCCAGCAGACGGGGTGGGGGCTCCTACGAGCAGTACTTC.

The chain recombines TRBV20-1 with TRBJ1-1, with a weak D call TRBD1 (6 bases). Germline V CDR1 and CDR2: DFQATT, SNEGSKA (reference sequence). V was shortened by 3 bases and J by 11 bases, with 13 bases between the two germline ends. The CDR3 consists of 11 residues. The CDR3 DNA follows: TGCAGTGCTAGTCAGGGGTTGGAGGCTTTCTTT. Translation: CSASQGLEAFF.

J is TRBJ1-1 and V is TRBV4-3; a weak D match, TRBD1 (5 bases). The CDR3 has 14 amino acids. In germline, CDR1 is LGHNA, CDR2 YSLEER. V was trimmed by 4 bases and J by 7 bases, leaving 16 bases between them. The CDR3 coding sequence is TGCGCCAGCAGCCTTACCACTGGGGGAATTGAAGCTTTCTTT. It specifies CASSLTTGGIEAFF.

This chain links TRBV11-2 with TRBJ2-2; 12 bases match TRBD2. In germline, CDR1 is SGHAT, CDR2 FQNNGV. After removal of 3 bases from V and 1 base from J, the junction contained 9 bases not matched to a gene. This CDR3 has 19 amino acids. The DNA of the CDR3 is TGTGCCAGCAGCTTTTTTATTCGGACTAGCGGGATGAACACCGGGGAGCTGTTTTTT. Protein sequence: CASSFFIRTSGMNTGELFF.

The chain carries TRBV21-1 and TRBJ2-5; the DNA was not used to check the table's D call, TRBD1. TRBV21-1 is a pseudogene. The CDR3 sequence is 13 residues long. The CDR3 reads CAFNRDREETQYF. In DNA form, the CDR3 reads TGTGCCTTCAACCGGGACAGGGAAGAGACCCAGTACTTC.

As concerns this clone: The same CDR3 also results from other DNA sequences found in this sample. This sequence joins TRBV7-2 and TRBJ2-7; maybe TRBD1 (6 bases). This CDR3 comprises 13 residues. Germline V gene sequence: CDR1 SGHTA, CDR2 FQGNSA. V shed 4 bases and J shed 4 bases, with 11 bases lying between them. This CDR3 reads CASSSRGRYEQYF. CDR3 nucleotide sequence: TGTGCCAGCAGCTCCAGGGGAAGATACGAGCAGTACTTC. Combining the CDR3 with reference TRBV7-2 and TRBJ2-7 gives the whole variable domain GAGVSQSPSNKVTEKGKDVELRCDPISGHTALYWYRQSLGQGLEFLIYFQGNSAPDKSGLPSDRFSAERTGGSVSTLTIQRTQQEDSAVYLCASSSRGRYEQYFGPGTRLTVT.

The gene calls are TRBV28 and TRBJ2-2; either TRBD1 or TRBD2 may supply D (6 bases each). The CDR3 totals 14 residues. Between the trimmed V and J ends, which lost 7 bases and 1 base, there was a span of 10 bases. CDR1 and CDR2 from the germline V gene are MDHEN and SYDVKM. This chain's CDR3 is CASKGGQNTGELFF. As DNA, the CDR3 is TGTGCCAGCAAGGGGGGCCAGAACACCGGGGAGCTGTTTTTT.

The rearrangement joins TRBV7-2 to TRBJ2-3, with 13 bases lining up with TRBD2. The junction had 6 bases not matched to a gene; V was cut back by 5 bases and J by 7 bases. Germline CDR1 is SGHTA and CDR2 is FQGNSA. The CDR3 consists of 15 residues. The CDR3 spells CASSARLAGGYTQYF. In nucleotides, the CDR3 is TGTGCCAGCAGCGCTCGACTAGCGGGAGGTTATACGCAGTATTTT.

The gene calls are TRBV5-1 and TRBJ2-3; D may be TRBD2 (5 bases). Trimming took 1 base from V and 2 from J, leaving 8 bases between them. This CDR3 spans 14 amino acids. Per germline, CDR1 SGHRS and CDR2 YFSETQ. CDR3 bases: TGCGCCAGCAGCTTGTGGGAGACCACAGATACGCAGTATTTT. It codes for CASSLWETTDTQYF. The full variable domain, in which reference TRBV5-1 and TRBJ2-3 provide the parts outside the CDR3, is KAGVTQTPRYLIKTRGQQVTLSCSPISGHRSVSWYQQTPGQGLQFLFEYFSETQRNKGNFPGRFSGRQFSNSRSEMNVSTLELGDSALYLCASSLWETTDTQYFGPGTRLTVL.

The chain carries TRBV5-1 and TRBJ2-1, with 9 bases lining up with TRBD1. The germline gives CDR1 SGHRS, CDR2 YFSETQ. Unmatched junction bases numbered 8, after V lost 5 bases and J lost 8 bases. The CDR3 loop spans 14 amino acids. CDR3 bases: TGCGCCAGCAGACAAGTACAGGGGGCACATGAGCAGTTCTTC. Translation gives CASRQVQGAHEQFF.

The chain carries TRBV5-6 and TRBJ1-1, with D perhaps TRBD1 (6 bases). V lost 1 base and J 3 bases, leaving 13 bases between the germline ends. The CDR3 spans 15 residues. CDR1 is SGHDT, CDR2 YYEEEE, per germline. The CDR3 DNA reads TGTGCCAGCAGCTTGTACTCAGGGGTGGACACTGAAGCTTTCTTT. Protein product: CASSLYSGVDTEAFF.

The chain has TRBV27 and TRBJ2-2, with 10 bases fitting TRBD2. V shed 6 bases and J 4 bases; nucleotides not matched to a gene: 5. Germline V gene sequence: CDR1 MNHEY, CDR2 SMNVEV (reference sequence). The CDR3 sequence is 15 residues long. The CDR3 loop reads CASRVLAGVTGELFF. Written as DNA, the CDR3 is TGTGCCAGCAGAGTTCTAGCGGGAGTCACCGGGGAGCTGTTTTTT.